These 6 T cell receptor beta chains came from one sample sequenced in a study of shared clonotypes between healthy human individuals. Here immunoSEQ multiplex PCR was the method, and the copy in TCRdb shows in-frame clones only, minus some. The table shows around 2,100,000 clones, with about 95% occurring only once. Naive CD8 populations comprised CD45RO-negative cells positively selected for CCR7, excluding terminally differentiated effector memory CD45RA+ cells. Sequencing input: naive CD8+ T cells sorted from blood. The receptors shown here come from a man aged 18 to 30 in good health.

Turning to this clone: This sample also contains other DNA sequences that code for the same CDR3. The chain couples TRBV9 to TRBJ2-1, with D possibly being TRBD1 or TRBD2 (6 bases each). The CDR3 has 15 amino acids. Germline V gives CDR1 SGDLS, CDR2 YYNGEE. Trimming shortened V by 2 bases and J by 6 bases, and 15 bases separated the two germline ends. CDR3 in DNA: TGTGCCAGCAGCGTGTCGGGGGCAGTTGGCAATGAGCAGTTCTTC. This gives the protein CASSVSGAVGNEQFF.

This clone was seen a single time. This chain uses TRBV6-1 with TRBJ2-7; 8 nucleotides line up with TRBD2. The germline V gene encodes CDR1 MNHNS and CDR2 SASEGT. J lost 9 bases, V lost 7 bases, and 17 bases had no gene match. This CDR3 contains 15 residues. In nucleotides, the CDR3 is TGTGCCAGCACTCCTCGGACTAGCTGGGGTTTCGGGCAGTACTTC. Translating it yields CASTPRTSWGFGQYF.

The chain employs TRBV11-2 and TRBJ2-7; D not resolved. Between the trimmed V and J ends, which lost 3 bases and 4 bases, there was a span of 13 bases. This CDR3 region has 14 residues. Germline CDR1 is SGHAT and CDR2 is FQNNGV. This CDR3 is CASSLVAGLYEQYF. Here the CDR3 DNA reads TGTGCCAGCAGCTTGGTAGCAGGATTATACGAGCAGTACTTC.

V gene TRBV27 combines with J gene TRBJ2-2, with D uncertain. With 2 bases removed from V and 3 bases from J, the gap between germline ends came to 10 bases. Germline CDR1 reads MNHEY; CDR2 reads SMNVEV (reference sequence). This CDR3 is built from 15 residues. The CDR3 loop reads CASSLLATHTGELFF. DNA for the CDR3: TGTGCCAGCAGTTTACTGGCCACACACACCGGGGAGCTGTTTTTT.

The chain couples TRBV5-1 to TRBJ2-2; D remains ambiguous. The CDR3 contains 13 residues. V was shortened by 0 bases and J by 10 bases, with 10 bases between the two germline ends. Germline CDR1 SGHRS, CDR2 YFSETQ. The CDR3: CASSLGRFKELFF. The CDR3 nucleotides are TGCGCCAGCAGCTTGGGACGGTTTAAGGAGCTGTTTTTT.

The chain is built from TRBV9 and TRBJ2-7; 10 bases are a match to TRBD2. The CDR3 is 13 amino acids. After removal of 2 bases from V and 5 bases from J, the junction contained 1 base not matched to a gene. Germline V gene data show CDR1 as SGDLS and CDR2 as YYNGEE. The CDR3: CASSVGLADEQYF. For the CDR3, the DNA is TGTGCCAGCAGCGTTGGACTAGCGGACGAGCAGTACTTC.